This TCR beta chain was documented in a study of shared clonotypes between healthy human individuals. CDR3 size: 13 residues. Germline values: CDR1 MDHEN, CDR2 SYDVKM. Trimming took off 8 bases at V and 5 bases at J, with 15 bases between the two ends. At deep level, the assay was performed. Data came from immunoSEQ multiplex PCR; TCRdb stores just in-frame clones and leaves some out. The sample lists fewer than 1.4 million clones; 75% to 80% were seen once. This TCR came from a man aged 18 to 35 in good health. Some clones in this sample may be carry-over from other donors' samples. The J gene is TRBJ2-5, the V gene TRBV28; a weak D match, TRBD1 (6 bases). Specimen: memory CD4+ T cells from PBMCs. Indicated subset: CD45RA-negative fraction. The CDR3 DNA reads TGTGCCAGCTGTTGGACAGCGAGGGAGACCCAGTACTTC. Encoded protein: CASCWTARETQYF.